This T cell receptor (beta chain) was captured by sequencing in a study of human T cells and chemical hapten exposure listed by TCRdb under 2021. Background on the whole study: For sensitization, 2% DPC in acetone was applied to a 2 cm by 2 cm area of upper inner arm skin. Patients additionally received weekly therapeutic DPC doses to the scalp throughout the roughly 24-week study period. From each blood RNA sample, both TCR alpha and TCR beta chains were sequenced. Patch testing on the upper back used Finn chambers containing 0.01% DPC, with scoring done after 6 days according to International Contact Dermatitis Research Group standards. Blood for TCR sequencing was provided by twenty-nine alopecia patients at one to four time points (pre-sensitization, 2, 6 and 24 weeks). Most of the patients in the cohort were female, and the cohort covered alopecia areata with under or over 50% scalp involvement, alopecia totalis and alopecia universalis. In alopecia patients, the study followed how the peripheral blood TCR repertoire changed in vivo over primary and secondary sensitization to diphenylcyclopropenone (DPC), a hapten. The libraries were sequenced as a pool, and the TCR yield per sample differed mostly because of small variations in library volumes within the pool. Blood samples were taken from patients before sensitization (week 0) and then at 2, 6 and about 24 weeks after DPC sensitization. The study at large found these results: DPC sensitization did not change the number of TCRs with a frequency above 1 in 1000, and there was no evidence of changes in global repertoire structure. Because all patients had alopecia, a presumed autoimmune disease, the immune response of the patients might differ from that of healthy individuals. Expanded TCRs formed significantly more large CDR3 similarity clusters than pre-sensitization or healthy control sets, consistent with antigen-driven responses. Repeated subsampling changed both the strength of the expansion versus patch-test correlation and the threshold at which the correlation became significant. The number of PT1 expanded TCRs positively correlated with patch test score, significant at thresholds 8, 16 and 32 but not 4.

V loses 5 bases at its end and J loses 6 bases; junction bases beyond the gene matches: 4. As encoded in the germline V gene, CDR1 is SNHLY while CDR2 is FYNNEI. Its CDR3 holds 14 amino acids, cysteine through phenylalanine. Only CDR3 DNA is held: 42 bases, read in frame from base 1. This specimen's time point label, per the study, means: pre-sensitization, week 0. The sample's treatment or condition label is to be understood as: therapeutic diphenylcyclopropenone sensitization with weekly scalp DPC. Total RNA was extracted from unfractionated whole blood collected in Tempus Blood RNA tubes. At each patch-test visit, blood was drawn before the patch test was applied. Patients were considered eligible if aged 18 to 70, diagnosed with alopecia and deemed suitable for DPC therapy, and patients were excluded if pregnant. The sample holds many counts of this clonotype. It has no known antigen specificity. Base qualities were left out, and no much larger clone turns up one base away.

Library preparation was by RACE. Sequenced using a NextSeq 500. During library preparation, unique molecular identifiers were attached to individual cDNA molecules so that TCRs could be counted quantitatively and reproducibly. For the original study's pipeline: Samples had a median of 95,638 TCRs, with a range from roughly 20,000 to 690,600. V, J and CDR3 annotation of the TCR reads was performed with the Decombinator software suite. For the PS versus PT1 abundance plots, all samples were subsampled to the same number of TCRs (28,000). Expanded TCRs were defined as absent before sensitization and observed at least eight times at the 2-week time point. TCRdb's own reprocessing of the public reads used fastp at Q25 and MiXCR and kept productive beta chains. Identical CDR3 proteins give one entry, which carries the most common genes and DNA. In this record, the V and J calls reflect TCRdb's handling and not the investigators' own analysis. The sample has 56,000 or so distinct CDR3 sequences on record, 9.5% to 10% of them singletons. The ten largest clones represent 9.5% to 10% of the sample.

The clonotype comes from a woman aged 25 to 39 with alopecia areata. Some clones in this sample may be carry-over from other donors' samples. The sequenced sample was whole blood, obtained in connection with sensitization to the hapten diphenylcyclopropenone (DPC). The chain uses TRBV2 and TRBJ1-5; TRBD1 fits 10 bases in the junction. The nucleotides read TGTGCCAGCAGTTCCGGGACAGGGGTTCAGCCCCAGCATTTT. Translated, it reads CASSSGTGVQPQHF.